This T cell receptor beta chain was obtained from a study of tumor and adjacent non-tumor tissue in lung cancer. Study as a whole: Patients comprised about a dozen adenocarcinoma, a couple of squamous cell carcinoma and 1 small cell lung cancer. Patients were aged roughly 30 to 76, 9 to 10 men and roughly 5 women, stage I to III. Millions of productive TCRbeta reads were obtained per sample on average.

RNA was extracted from bulk tissue without any cell sorting. Donors were chemotherapy-naive, newly diagnosed lung cancer surgical patients in China, August–late 2014. Trimming took off 1 base at V and 0 bases at J, with 11 bases between the two ends. The CDR3 is 16 residues long. Germline loops: CDR1 SGHVS, CDR2 FQNEAQ. Three rounds of nested PCR, following a modified ARM-PCR protocol, produced the TCRbeta library. A single record per CDR3 protein comes from TCRdb applying MiXCR to the multiplex PCR reads. Of over 110,000 distinct CDR3 sequences listed, 66% were seen once; the top ten hold 15% to 20%.

The source of this sequence is a man aged 55 to 70 with small cell lung cancer. The J gene is TRBJ2-3, the V gene TRBV7-8; D unclear. The sample comprised lung tumor tissue. The CDR3 region has the DNA TGTGCCAGCAGCTTAGTGGGTATTGCTAGCACAGATACGCAGTATTTT. Translated, it gives CASSLVGIASTDTQYF.